This TCR beta chain was sequenced in a study of cytomegalovirus exposure and HLA in healthy donors. Study findings and constraints: In a later analysis, compared with equally common non-associated chains, HLA-associated beta chains were more expanded. Listed as cytomegalovirus-associated were 150 or so TCR beta chains. Association of a missense DCLRE1C variant with TCR beta V- and J-gene trimming was reported in a later analysis.

Concerning this clone: The antigen is unknown.

The PCR was carried out with 60 Vbeta primers and 13 Jbeta primers. The data were produced by immunoSEQ multiplex PCR, yet TCRdb's version contains in-frame clones alone and is incomplete. The sample includes about 150,000 clones, 75% to 90% seen only once; the top ten take over 2%. The CDR3 length is 14 residues. Germline V CDR1 and CDR2: SGHTA, FQGNSA. V dropped 8 bases and J dropped 9; count of bases not matched to a gene: 6. The chain couples TRBV7-2 to TRBJ2-2; 13 bases align to TRBD2. The source material was PBMCs. This receptor was obtained from a male donor in good health and CMV-seronegative. DNA for the CDR3: TGTGCCAGCTCGGGACTAGCGGGGTCGCGGGAGCTGTTTTTT. Its translation is CASSGLAGSRELFF.